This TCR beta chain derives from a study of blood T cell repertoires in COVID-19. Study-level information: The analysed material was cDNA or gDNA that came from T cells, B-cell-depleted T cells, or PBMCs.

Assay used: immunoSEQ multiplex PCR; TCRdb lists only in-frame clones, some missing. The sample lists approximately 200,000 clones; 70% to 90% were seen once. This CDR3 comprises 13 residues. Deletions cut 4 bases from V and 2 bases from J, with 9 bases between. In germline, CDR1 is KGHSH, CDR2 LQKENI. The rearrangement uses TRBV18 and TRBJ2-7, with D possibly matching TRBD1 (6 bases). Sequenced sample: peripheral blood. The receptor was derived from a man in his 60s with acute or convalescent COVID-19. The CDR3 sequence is CASSRRDTYEQYF. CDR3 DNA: TGTGCCAGCTCACGAAGGGACACCTACGAGCAGTACTTC.